This TCR beta chain came from a study of blood T cell repertoires in COVID-19. Study background: Whether acute or convalescent, the COVID-19 samples came from the United States, Italy and Spain. PBMCs, B-cell-depleted T cells, or T cells were the source of the cDNA or gDNA that made up the material.

Original methodology: Researchers report that nucleated cell counts were estimated from reference gene primer amplification. Data came from immunoSEQ multiplex PCR; TCRdb stores just in-frame clones and leaves some out. The V and J calls and clone size come from that table; D and trimming were worked out from the DNA. The table includes some 100,000 clones, 89% detected once. This clone was counted once. This TCR was sampled from a woman older than 75 with active COVID-19. The specimen sequenced was peripheral blood.

The CDR3, as DNA: TGTGCCAGCAGCTTACGGTTAGGCGGTGATACGCAGTATTTT. It yields the protein CASSLRLGGDTQYF. The rearrangement uses TRBV7-9 and TRBJ2-3; D remains unclear. Between the trimmed V and J ends, which lost 2 bases and 6 bases, there was a span of 12 bases. The germline V gene has CDR1 SEHNR and CDR2 FQNEAQ (reference sequence). This CDR3 comprises 14 residues.